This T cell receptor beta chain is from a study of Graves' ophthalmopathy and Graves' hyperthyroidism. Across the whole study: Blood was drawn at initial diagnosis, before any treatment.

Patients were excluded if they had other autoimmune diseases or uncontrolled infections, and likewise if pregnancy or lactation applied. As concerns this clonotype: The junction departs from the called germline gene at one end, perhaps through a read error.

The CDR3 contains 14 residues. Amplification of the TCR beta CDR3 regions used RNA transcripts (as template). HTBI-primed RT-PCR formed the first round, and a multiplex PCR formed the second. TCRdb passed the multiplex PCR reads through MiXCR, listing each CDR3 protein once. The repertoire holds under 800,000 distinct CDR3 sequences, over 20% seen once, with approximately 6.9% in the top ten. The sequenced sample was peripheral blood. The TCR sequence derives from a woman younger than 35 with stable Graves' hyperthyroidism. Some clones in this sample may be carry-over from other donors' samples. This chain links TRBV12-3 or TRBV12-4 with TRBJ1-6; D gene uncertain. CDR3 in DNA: TGTGCCAGCAGTTTCCGGGGTTATAATTCACACCTCCACTTT. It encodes CASSFRGYNSHLHF.